These 22 T cell receptor beta chains were sequenced from one sample in a study of T cells in Graves' hyperthyroidism and ophthalmopathy. RNA transcripts provided the source from which TCR beta CDR3 regions were amplified. TCR CDR3 regions were first amplified by RT-PCR with HTBI primers. A single record per CDR3 protein comes from TCRdb applying MiXCR to the multiplex PCR reads. The sample contains approximately 690,000 distinct CDR3 sequences, around 20% of which appear only once. The sample consisted of blood. The receptors were sampled from a man younger than 45 with Graves' ophthalmopathy.

The chain recombines TRBV6-1 with TRBJ2-3; TRBD1 agrees at 8 bases. The CDR3 loop spans 16 amino acids. Germline CDR1 is MNHNS and CDR2 is SASEGT. The V segment lost 4 bases and the J segment 0 bases; nucleotides outside the gene matches: 6. CDR3 nucleotides: TGTGCCAGCAGTGCCAAACAGGGGGTCAGCACAGATACGCAGTATTTT. Protein sequence: CASSAKQGVSTDTQYF.

The V and J genes are TRBV14 and TRBJ2-7, with D possibly being TRBD1 (6 bases). Germline-derived CDR1 and CDR2 are SGHDN and FVKESK. V lost 3 bases, J lost 3 bases, and 12 bases lay in between. The length of the CDR3 is 14 residues. The CDR3 sequence is CASSHGRGYYEQYF. For the CDR3, the DNA is TGTGCCAGCAGCCATGGCAGGGGTTACTACGAGCAGTACTTC.

This clonotype appeared a few times. The chain couples TRBV11-2 to TRBJ2-2; D gene ambiguous. This CDR3 has 14 residues. In germline, CDR1 is SGHAT, CDR2 FQNNGV. V dropped 5 bases and J dropped 2 bases, with 9 bases sitting between them. This CDR3 is CASSPVSNTGELFF. The DNA of the CDR3 is TGTGCCAGCAGCCCGGTGAGCAACACCGGGGAGCTGTTTTTT.

CDR3 amino acids: CASSYSGTEGYGYTF. CDR3 coding DNA: TGTGCCAGCAGTTACAGCGGGACAGAGGGCTATGGCTACACCTTC. The chain joins TRBV6-5 to TRBJ1-2; 7 nucleotides agree with TRBD1. The CDR3 length is 15 residues. Looked up from germline, CDR1 is MNHEY and CDR2 is SVGAGI. After removal of 2 bases from V and 4 bases from J, the junction contained 7 bases not matched to a gene.

There are a few counts of this clonotype. The chain joins TRBV3-1 to TRBJ2-1, with 7 bases matching TRBD2. V shed 5 bases and J 6 bases; nucleotides not matched to a gene: 7. The germline V gene has CDR1 LGHDT and CDR2 YNNKEL (reference sequence). The CDR3 has 14 residues. The CDR3: CASSLKGGSNEQFF. DNA for the CDR3: TGTGCCAGCAGCTTAAAGGGAGGGAGCAATGAGCAGTTCTTC.

This clonotype is a singleton in its sample. The chain joins TRBV15 to TRBJ2-5, with D perhaps TRBD1 (6 bases). This CDR3 has 15 amino acids. Germline V gives CDR1 LNHNV, CDR2 YYDKDF (reference sequence). V dropped 3 bases and J dropped 2 bases, with 13 bases sitting between them. CDR3 in DNA: TGTGCCACCAGCAGTGTGGGGGCACCACAAGAGACCCAGTACTTC. It translates to CATSSVGAPQETQYF.

The chain uses TRBV18 and TRBJ2-7; 8 nucleotides align to TRBD2. This CDR3 has 13 residues. Losses at the gene ends were 6 bases for V and 6 bases for J; bases not matched to a gene: 7. The germline V gene has CDR1 KGHSH and CDR2 LQKENI. The CDR3 here is CASSPTSEGEQYF. For the CDR3, the DNA is TGTGCCAGCTCGCCGACTAGCGAAGGCGAGCAGTACTTC.

This clonotype was found many times. The rearrangement links TRBV30 to TRBJ2-1, with D possibly matching TRBD2 (6 bases). Trimming stripped 5 bases from V and 6 bases from J, with 14 bases between. The germline V gene has CDR1 GTSNPN and CDR2 SVGIG (reference sequence). The CDR3 consists of 13 residues. The DNA for the CDR3 is TGTGCCTGGGGGTTGGGGGGTGGCAATGAGCAGTTCTTC. It codes for CAWGLGGGNEQFF.

This chain connects TRBV7-2 to TRBJ2-1; 10 bases are shared with TRBD2. Germline trimming cut 2 bases from V and 8 bases from J; bases unmatched to any gene: 6. The CDR3 covers 15 residues. CDR1 SGHTA and CDR2 FQGNSA come from the germline V gene. This chain's CDR3 is CASSLKAGGPHEQFF. The CDR3, as DNA: TGTGCCAGCAGCTTAAAAGCGGGAGGGCCGCATGAGCAGTTCTTC.

This chain links TRBV6-1 with TRBJ1-2; no firm D call. Trimming took off 6 bases at V and 4 bases at J, with 12 bases between the two ends. This CDR3 has 13 residues. Germline V gene sequence: CDR1 MNHNS, CDR2 SASEGT. CDR3: CASSQDWVYGYTF. CDR3 coding DNA: TGTGCCAGCAGCCAGGACTGGGTCTATGGCTACACCTTC.

This clonotype has at least ten counts. The chain employs TRBV7-9 and TRBJ2-1, with D tentatively TRBD2 (5 bases). The CDR3 extends over 14 amino acids. Deletions cut 6 bases from V and 6 bases from J, with 15 bases between. Germline CDR1 and CDR2: SEHNR and FQNEAQ (reference sequence). The CDR3 nucleotides are TGTGCCAGCAGACCCAAAGTCGGGGTCAATGAGCAGTTCTTC. This encodes CASRPKVGVNEQFF.

J is TRBJ1-6 and V is TRBV28; 9 bases align to TRBD1. With V trimmed by 6 bases and J by 6 bases, 6 bases remained unmatched. The CDR3 covers 15 residues. CDR1 and CDR2 from the germline V gene are MDHEN and SYDVKM. The CDR3 loop is CASRKPGQGNSPLHF. The CDR3, as DNA: TGTGCCAGCAGGAAACCGGGACAGGGTAATTCACCCCTCCACTTT.

In this sample, this clonotype turned up a few times. V is TRBV28 and J is TRBJ2-1, with D maybe TRBD2 (6 bases). V gave up 3 bases and J gave up 2 bases, with 11 bases separating them. The germline CDR1 and CDR2 sequences are MDHEN and SYDVKM. The CDR3 loop spans 15 amino acids. The CDR3 DNA reads TGTGCCAGCAGTTTCGGAGGGAGAGCCTACAATGAGCAGTTCTTC. Its protein product is CASSFGGRAYNEQFF.

This clonotype was counted between two and nine times. This chain connects TRBV11-2 to TRBJ1-2, with 7 positions matching TRBD1. Germline V CDR1 and CDR2: SGHAT, FQNNGV. The CDR3 has 13 amino acids. The V segment lost 5 bases and the J segment 8 bases; nucleotides outside the gene matches: 8. The chain's CDR3 is CASSHSGGQGYTF. Here the CDR3 DNA reads TGTGCCAGCAGCCATAGTGGGGGACAGGGCTACACCTTC.

This clonotype was observed a handful of times. The V and J genes are TRBV30 and TRBJ2-1; D possibly matches TRBD1 or TRBD2 (5 bases each). Trimming removed 1 base at V and 10 bases at J, with 14 bases between. Germline V gives CDR1 GTSNPN, CDR2 SVGIG (reference sequence). The CDR3 covers 13 residues. CDR3 loop: CAWSGPGTREQFF. CDR3 bases: TGTGCCTGGAGTGGCCCAGGGACCAGAGAGCAGTTCTTC.

This clonotype was seen a handful of times. The chain combines TRBV29-1 with TRBJ1-4; 8 positions match TRBD1. Per the germline V gene, CDR1 is SQVTM and CDR2 is ANQGSEA. The trim removed 5 bases at V and 4 bases at J, leaving 6 bases unmatched. CDR3 size: 14 residues. The DNA of the CDR3 is TGCAGCGTTCCCGACAGGGGTGATAATGAAAAACTGTTTTTT. The encoded protein is CSVPDRGDNEKLFF.

This clonotype has a count of ten or more. The rearrangement uses TRBV2 and TRBJ1-5; D not certain. There are 14 residues in the CDR3. With 3 bases removed from V and 3 bases from J, the gap between germline ends came to 9 bases. Germline V gene data show CDR1 as SNHLY and CDR2 as FYNNEI. The CDR3 DNA is TGTGCCAGCAGTGAGGGCAGGTTCAATCAGCCCCAGCATTTT. Amino acid sequence: CASSEGRFNQPQHF.

This clonotype was found many times. The chain is built from TRBV18 and TRBJ2-2; weak D call: TRBD1 (6 bases). Germline V gene lookup returns CDR1 KGHSH and CDR2 LQKENI. V was cut by 6 bases and J by 0 bases, with 14 bases left in between. CDR3 length equals 16 residues. The CDR3 DNA sequence: TGTGCCAGCTCTCAACAGGGACACGCGAACACCGGGGAGCTGTTTTTT. This gives the protein CASSQQGHANTGELFF.

As to this clonotype: At one end, the junction sequence differs from germline, possibly due to a read error. V is TRBV24-1 and J is TRBJ2-1; D tentatively fits TRBD1 or TRBD2 (5 bases each). Germline values: CDR1 KGHDR, CDR2 SFDVKD. The CDR3 spans 14 residues. The CDR3 is CATSDPGTHNKQFF. For the CDR3, the DNA is TGTGCCACCAGTGACCCCGGGACCCACAATAAGCAGTTCTTC.

In its sample, this clonotype was seen a few times. This chain joins TRBV28 and TRBJ2-7; no firm D call. The CDR3 length is 14 residues. CDR1 is MDHEN, CDR2 SYDVKM, per germline. The ends were cut back, 3 bases at V and 2 bases at J, with 11 bases in the middle. CDR3 DNA sequence: TGTGCCAGCAGTTTTCGGGTTCCTGCCTACGAGCAGTACTTC. It translates to CASSFRVPAYEQYF.

This chain links TRBV20-1 with TRBJ2-1; TRBD2 aligns across 11 bases. V lost 2 bases to trimming and J lost 7 bases; unmatched junction nucleotides: 7. Germline V gene sequence: CDR1 DFQATT, CDR2 SNEGSKA (reference sequence). The length of the CDR3 is 15 residues. CDR3 amino acids: CSARPGLAGWNEQFF. Written as DNA, the CDR3 is TGCAGTGCTAGACCCGGACTAGCGGGCTGGAATGAGCAGTTCTTC.

The sample holds a few counts of this clonotype. The chain links TRBV7-2 to TRBJ2-5; the match to TRBD1 covers 10 bases. V lost 5 bases and J lost 4; bases outside the gene matches: 4. CDR3 length equals 14 residues. Germline values: CDR1 SGHTA, CDR2 FQGNSA. The CDR3 region is CASSDRGRGETQYF. The CDR3, as DNA: TGTGCCAGCAGCGACAGGGGGCGTGGAGAGACCCAGTACTTC.